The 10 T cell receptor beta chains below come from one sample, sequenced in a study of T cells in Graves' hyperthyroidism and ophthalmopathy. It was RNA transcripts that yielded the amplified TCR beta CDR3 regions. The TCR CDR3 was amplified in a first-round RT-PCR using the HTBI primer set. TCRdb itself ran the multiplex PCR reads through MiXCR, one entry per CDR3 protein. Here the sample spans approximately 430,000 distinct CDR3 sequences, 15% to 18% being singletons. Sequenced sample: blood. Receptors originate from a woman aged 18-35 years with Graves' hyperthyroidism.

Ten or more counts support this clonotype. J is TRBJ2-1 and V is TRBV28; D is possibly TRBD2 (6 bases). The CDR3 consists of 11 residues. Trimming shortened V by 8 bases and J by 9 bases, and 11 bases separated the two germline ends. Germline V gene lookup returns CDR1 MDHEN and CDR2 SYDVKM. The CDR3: CASSTSFEQFF. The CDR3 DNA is TGTGCCAGCTCGACTAGTTTTGAGCAGTTCTTC. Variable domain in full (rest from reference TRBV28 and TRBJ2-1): DVKVTQSSRYLVKRTGEKVFLECVQDMDHENMFWYRQDPGLGLRLIYFSYDVKMKEKGDIPEGYSVSREKKERFSLILESASTNQTSMYLCASSTSFEQFFGPGTRLTVL.

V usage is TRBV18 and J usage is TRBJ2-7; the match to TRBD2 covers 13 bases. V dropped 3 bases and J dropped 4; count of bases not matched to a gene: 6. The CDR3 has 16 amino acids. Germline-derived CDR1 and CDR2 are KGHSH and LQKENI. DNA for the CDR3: TGTGCCAGCTCACCGCGGACTAGCGGGAGTGTATACGAGCAGTACTTC. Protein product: CASSPRTSGSVYEQYF.

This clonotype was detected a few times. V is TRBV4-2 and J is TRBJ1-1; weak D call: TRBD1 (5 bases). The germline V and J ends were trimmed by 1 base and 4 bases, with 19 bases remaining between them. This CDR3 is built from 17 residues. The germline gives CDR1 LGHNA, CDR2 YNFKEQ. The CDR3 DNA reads TGTGCCAGCAGCCAAGCGGGACGGCTCATGAGGGCCACTGAAGCTTTCTTT. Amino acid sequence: CASSQAGRLMRATEAFF.

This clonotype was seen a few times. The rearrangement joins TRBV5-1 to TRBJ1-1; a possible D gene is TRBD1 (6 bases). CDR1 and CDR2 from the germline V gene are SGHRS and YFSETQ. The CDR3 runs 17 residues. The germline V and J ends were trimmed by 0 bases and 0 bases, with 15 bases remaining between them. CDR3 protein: CASSLAGALGMNTEAFF. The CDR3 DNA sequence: TGCGCCAGCAGCTTGGCAGGGGCCCTGGGGATGAACACTGAAGCTTTCTTT.

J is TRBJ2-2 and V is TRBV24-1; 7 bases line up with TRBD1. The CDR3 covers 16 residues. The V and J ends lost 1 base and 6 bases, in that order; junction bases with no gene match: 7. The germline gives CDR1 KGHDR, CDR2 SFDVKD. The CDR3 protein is CATSDLGQAGSGELFF. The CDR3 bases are TGTGCCACCAGTGATTTAGGACAGGCTGGGTCCGGGGAGCTGTTTTTT.

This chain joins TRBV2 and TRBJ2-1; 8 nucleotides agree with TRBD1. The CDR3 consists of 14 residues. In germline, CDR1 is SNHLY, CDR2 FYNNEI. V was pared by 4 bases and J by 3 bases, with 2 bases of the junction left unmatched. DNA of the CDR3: TGTGCCAGCAGTGGACAGGGGATCTACAATGAGCAGTTCTTC. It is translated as CASSGQGIYNEQFF.

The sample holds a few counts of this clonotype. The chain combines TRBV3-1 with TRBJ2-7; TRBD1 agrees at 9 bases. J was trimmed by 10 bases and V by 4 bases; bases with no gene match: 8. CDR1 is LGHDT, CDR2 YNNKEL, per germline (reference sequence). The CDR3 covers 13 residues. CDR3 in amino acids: CASSPRDRESQYF. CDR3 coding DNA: TGTGCCAGCAGCCCCCGGGACAGGGAATCTCAGTACTTC.

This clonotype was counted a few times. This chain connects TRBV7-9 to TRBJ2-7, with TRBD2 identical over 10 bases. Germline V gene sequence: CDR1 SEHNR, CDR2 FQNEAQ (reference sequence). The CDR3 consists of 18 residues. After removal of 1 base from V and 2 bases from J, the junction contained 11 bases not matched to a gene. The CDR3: CASSLGLGQREGTYEQYF. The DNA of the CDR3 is TGTGCCAGCAGCTTAGGGCTCGGGCAGCGGGAGGGCACCTACGAGCAGTACTTC.

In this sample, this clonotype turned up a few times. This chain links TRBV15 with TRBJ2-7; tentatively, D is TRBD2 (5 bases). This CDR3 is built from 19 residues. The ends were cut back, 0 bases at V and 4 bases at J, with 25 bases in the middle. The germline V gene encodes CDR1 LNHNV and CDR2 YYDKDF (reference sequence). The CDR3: CATSRDKWTPPRKFYEQYF. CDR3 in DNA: TGTGCCACCAGCAGAGATAAGTGGACTCCCCCGAGAAAATTTTACGAGCAGTACTTC. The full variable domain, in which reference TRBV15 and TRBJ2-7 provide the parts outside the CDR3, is DAMVIQNPRYQVTQFGKPVTLSCSQTLNHNVMYWYQQKSSQAPKLLFHYYDKDFNNEADTPDNFQSRRPNTSFCFLDIRSPGLGDTAMYLCATSRDKWTPPRKFYEQYFGPGTRLTVT.

The CDR3 loop reads CASSIEGNYGYTF. The CDR3 DNA follows: TGTGCCAGTAGTATAGAGGGGAACTATGGCTACACCTTC. V gene TRBV19 combines with J gene TRBJ1-2; D ambiguous. This CDR3 contains 13 residues. Germline CDR1 and CDR2: LNHDA and SQIVND (reference sequence). Trimming removed 0 bases at V and 2 bases at J, with 4 bases between. Together with reference TRBV19 and TRBJ1-2, the CDR3 gives the full variable domain: DGGITQSPKYLFRKEGQNVTLSCEQNLNHDAMYWYRQDPGQGLRLIYYSQIVNDFQKGDIAEGYSVSREKKESFPLTVTSAQKNPTAFYLCASSIEGNYGYTFGSGTRLTVV.